This TCR beta chain was documented in a study of control samples from healthy donors and cancer patients. Produced via immunoSEQ multiplex PCR; TCRdb's table is partial and in-frame only. The sample has 130,000 or so clones; just under 95% are singletons. Looked up from germline, CDR1 is MNHEY and CDR2 is SMNVEV (reference sequence). The CDR3 sequence is 16 residues long. Losses at the gene ends were 10 bases for V and 1 base for J; bases not matched to a gene: 12. The genes are TRBV27 and TRBJ1-2, with 10 bases aligning to TRBD1. This TCR was sampled from a man aged 18 to 30 in good health. Sample: blood. CDR3 loop: CANPRTGGQNNYGYTF. CDR3 nucleotides: TGTGCCAACCCAAGGACAGGGGGGCAAAATAACTATGGCTACACCTTC.